The T cell receptor (beta chain) under discussion was sequenced for a study of beta chain features in type 1 diabetes. On the study more broadly: What patients shared with healthy donors was a similar profile of age, gender and cell yields.

The sequenced template was cDNA made from the entire isolated RNA. Profiled with immunoSEQ multiplex PCR; TCRdb holds only in-frame clones, not every one. The repertoire holds 52,000 or so clones, with roughly 52% as singletons. Trimming took 10 bases from V and 4 from J; bases not matched to a gene: 8. CDR1 and CDR2 from the germline V gene are LNHDA and SQIVND (reference sequence). This CDR3 spans 13 amino acids. Overall study findings and caveats: TCRB CDR3s were moderately but significantly shorter in Type 1 diabetes patients in all four CD4+ subsets.

With regard to this clone: Its matching antigen is unknown.

J is TRBJ2-7 and V is TRBV19, with 9 nucleotides matching TRBD1. The source is a woman between 40 and 50 years old with type 1 diabetes. The source material was Tregs from blood. CDR3 sequence: CATLDRGSYEQYF. CDR3 DNA: TGTGCCACCTTAGACAGGGGGTCGTACGAGCAGTACTTC.